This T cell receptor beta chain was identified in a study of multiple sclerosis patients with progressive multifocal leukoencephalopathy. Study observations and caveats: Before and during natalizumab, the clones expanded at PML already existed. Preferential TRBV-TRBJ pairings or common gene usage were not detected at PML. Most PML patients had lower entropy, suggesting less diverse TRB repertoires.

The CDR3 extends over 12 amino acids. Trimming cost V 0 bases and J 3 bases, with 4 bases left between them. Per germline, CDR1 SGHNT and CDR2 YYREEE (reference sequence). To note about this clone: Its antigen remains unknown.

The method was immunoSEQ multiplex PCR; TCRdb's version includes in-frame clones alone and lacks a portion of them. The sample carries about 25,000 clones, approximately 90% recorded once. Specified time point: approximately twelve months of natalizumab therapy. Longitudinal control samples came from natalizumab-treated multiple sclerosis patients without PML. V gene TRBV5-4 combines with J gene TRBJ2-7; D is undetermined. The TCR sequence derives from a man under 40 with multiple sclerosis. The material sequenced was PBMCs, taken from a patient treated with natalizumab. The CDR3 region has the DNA TGTGCCAGCAGCTTGGTGGGCTACGAGCAGTACTTC. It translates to CASSLVGYEQYF.